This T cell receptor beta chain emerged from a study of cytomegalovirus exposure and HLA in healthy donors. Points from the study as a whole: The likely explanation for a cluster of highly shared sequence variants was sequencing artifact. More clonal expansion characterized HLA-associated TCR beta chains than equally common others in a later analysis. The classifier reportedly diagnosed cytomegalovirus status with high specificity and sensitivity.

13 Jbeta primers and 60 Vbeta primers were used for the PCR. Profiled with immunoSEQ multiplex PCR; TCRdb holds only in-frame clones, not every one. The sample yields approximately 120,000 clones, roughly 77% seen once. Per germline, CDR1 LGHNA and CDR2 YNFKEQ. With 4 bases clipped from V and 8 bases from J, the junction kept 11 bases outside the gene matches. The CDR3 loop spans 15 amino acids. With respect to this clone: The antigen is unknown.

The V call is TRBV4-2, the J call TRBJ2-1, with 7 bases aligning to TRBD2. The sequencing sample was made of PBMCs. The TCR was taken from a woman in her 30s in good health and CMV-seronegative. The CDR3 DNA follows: TGTGCCAGCAGCCCTTTCGGCGGGAGTCAGGATGAGCAGTTCTTC. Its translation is CASSPFGGSQDEQFF.